This T cell receptor beta chain was sequenced for a study of shared clonotypes between healthy human individuals. Assay used: immunoSEQ multiplex PCR; TCRdb lists only in-frame clones, some missing. Of 1.5 million to 2.5 million clones listed, over 85% are singletons. Positive CCR7 selection of CD45RO-negative cells yielded the naive CD8 cells, and terminally differentiated effector memory CD45RA+ cells were excluded. The germline V gene encodes CDR1 MDHEN and CDR2 SYDVKM. V lost 7 bases to trimming and J lost 2 bases; unmatched junction nucleotides: 7. The length of the CDR3 is 14 residues. J is TRBJ2-7 and V is TRBV28; 8 bases map to TRBD1. The TCR was taken from a man in his late teens or twenties in good health. Material for sequencing was naive CD8+ T cells sorted from blood. This chain's CDR3 is CASIRDRGAYEQYF. The CDR3 nucleotides read TGTGCCAGCATCCGCGACAGGGGAGCCTACGAGCAGTACTTC. Based on the CDR3 plus reference TRBV28 and TRBJ2-7, the full variable domain is DVKVTQSSRYLVKRTGEKVFLECVQDMDHENMFWYRQDPGLGLRLIYFSYDVKMKEKGDIPEGYSVSREKKERFSLILESASTNQTSMYLCASIRDRGAYEQYFGPGTRLTVT.